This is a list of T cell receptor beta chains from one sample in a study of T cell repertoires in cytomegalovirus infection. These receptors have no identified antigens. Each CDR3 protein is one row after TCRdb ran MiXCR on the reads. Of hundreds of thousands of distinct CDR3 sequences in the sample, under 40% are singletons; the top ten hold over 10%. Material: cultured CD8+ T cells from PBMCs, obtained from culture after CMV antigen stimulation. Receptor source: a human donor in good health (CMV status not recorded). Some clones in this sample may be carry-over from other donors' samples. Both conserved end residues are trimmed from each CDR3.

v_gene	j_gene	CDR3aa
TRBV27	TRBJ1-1	ASRPQGALNTEAF
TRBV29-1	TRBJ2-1	SVEFRDSPGRDEQF
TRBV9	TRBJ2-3	ASSVGGGASTDTQY
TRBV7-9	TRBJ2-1	ASSTVIEQF
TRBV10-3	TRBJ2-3	AISEAARGGDTQY
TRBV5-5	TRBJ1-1	ASRLERGRHTEAF
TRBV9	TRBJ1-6	ASGEPLH
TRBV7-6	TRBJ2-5	ASSYPSDAVQETQY
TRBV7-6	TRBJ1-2	ASSLRGGNGYT
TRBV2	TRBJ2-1	ASGIAVYNEQF
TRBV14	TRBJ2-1	ASSQDPRVSSYNEQF
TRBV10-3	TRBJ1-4	AIRGDPTNEKLF
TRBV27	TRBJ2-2	ASSSWAGGLRTGELF
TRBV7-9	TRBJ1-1	ASSILQGYPVNPKTF
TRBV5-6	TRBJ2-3	ASSPILAGRTSTDTQY
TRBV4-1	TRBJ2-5	ASSQERVRKAETQY
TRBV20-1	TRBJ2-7	SARDSGLAGGGSSYEQY
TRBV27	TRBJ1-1	ASSLTPTVNTEAF
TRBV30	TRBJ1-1	AWSVLGRDFRD
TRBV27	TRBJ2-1	ACSLSLLAGANEQF
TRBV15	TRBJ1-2	ATSKDRGVIGYT
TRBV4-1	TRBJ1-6	ASSQEGDRNSPLH
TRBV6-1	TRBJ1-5	ASSESSGFNQPQH
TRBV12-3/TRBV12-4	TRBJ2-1	ASSLFGIEQF
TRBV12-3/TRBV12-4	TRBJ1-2	ASTDPDRDHGYT
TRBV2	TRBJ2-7	ASKNRGLEQY
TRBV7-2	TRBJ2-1	ASSLSGGTHEQF
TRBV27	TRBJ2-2	ASSFQNTGELF
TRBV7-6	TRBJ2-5	ASSLESAQETQY
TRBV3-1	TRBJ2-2	ASSQVASSNTRELF
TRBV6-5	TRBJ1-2	ASGHPVVAGYT
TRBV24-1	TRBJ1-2	ATSDGGTGFGIRHDYT
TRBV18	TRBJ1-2	ASSQLGGIDGYT
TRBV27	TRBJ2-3	ASSLQTGDPDTQY
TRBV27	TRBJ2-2	ASSSTGGWGTGELF
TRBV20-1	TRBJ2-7	SARDLAGVRSYEQY
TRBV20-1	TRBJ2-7	SARPGQTYEQY
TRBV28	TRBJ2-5	ASSSPRGTAGHPGAQY
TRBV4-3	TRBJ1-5	ASSQDVFLNAAHSNNQPQH
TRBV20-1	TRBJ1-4	SARDSPLVNEKLF
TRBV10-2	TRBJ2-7	ASSESTLAGKSYEQY
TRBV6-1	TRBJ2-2	ASSYGGGGELF
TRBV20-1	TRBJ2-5	SARSGTGESQETQY
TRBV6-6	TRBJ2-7	ASGAGESYEQY
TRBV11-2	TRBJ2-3	ASSGVAGDSETQY
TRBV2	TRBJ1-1	ASSERGISNTEAF
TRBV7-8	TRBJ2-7	ASSNSGGAYEQY
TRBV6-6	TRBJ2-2	ASSYLTGGPNTGELF
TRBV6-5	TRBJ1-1	ASSLDRVDTEAF